The 4 T cell receptor beta chains below were found in one sample sequenced in a study of T cell responses to AZD1222 COVID-19 vaccine. Assay: immunoSEQ multiplex PCR; the TCRdb copy retains only in-frame clones and omits some. The sample holds roughly 99,000 clones; approximately 90% are singletons and the top ten take about 4.5%. Material: peripheral blood, obtained on day 0 of AZD1222 vaccination. Every receptor here comes from an adult in good health.

V usage is TRBV10-3 and J usage is TRBJ2-1, with 7 positions matching TRBD2. The CDR3 consists of 15 residues. Germline V gene sequence: CDR1 ENHRY, CDR2 SYGVKD. The V gene end was trimmed by 0 bases and the J gene end by 7 bases; junction bases not matched to a gene: 6. CDR3 sequence (DNA): TGTGCCATCAGTGAGTCCGCGGGAGCTGGGAATGAGCAGTTCTTC. Translated, it gives CAISESAGAGNEQFF.

The chain links TRBV4-2 to TRBJ1-4; 10 bases are a match to TRBD1. Looked up from germline, CDR1 is LGHNA and CDR2 is YNFKEQ. The V gene end was trimmed by 4 bases and the J gene end by 6 bases; junction bases not matched to a gene: 11. The CDR3 loop spans 17 amino acids. The CDR3 bases are TGTGCCAGCAGCCCGAAGAAGACAGGGGGCGGCTATGAAAAACTGTTTTTT. This encodes CASSPKKTGGGYEKLFF.

The rearrangement uses TRBV5-1 and TRBJ1-4; the match to TRBD1 covers 8 bases. CDR3 length equals 16 residues. Germline CDR1 and CDR2: SGHRS and YFSETQ. The trim removed 2 bases at V and 3 bases at J, leaving 6 bases unmatched. In nucleotides, the CDR3 is TGCGCCAGCAGCTTAGGGCAGGGGGCGCCTAATGAAAAACTGTTTTTT. Translation gives CASSLGQGAPNEKLFF. The full variable domain, with the rest looked up from reference TRBV5-1 and TRBJ1-4, is KAGVTQTPRYLIKTRGQQVTLSCSPISGHRSVSWYQQTPGQGLQFLFEYFSETQRNKGNFPGRFSGRQFSNSRSEMNVSTLELGDSALYLCASSLGQGAPNEKLFFGSGTQLSVL.

The rearrangement uses TRBV29-1 and TRBJ2-3; 13 bases are a match to TRBD2. The CDR3 runs to 15 residues. The V and J ends lost 6 bases and 3 bases, in that order; junction bases with no gene match: 6. Germline lookup yields CDR1 SQVTM and CDR2 ANQGSEA. DNA of the CDR3: TGCAGCGTCGACCAACTAGCGGGAGGGACAGATACGCAGTATTTT. Its translation is CSVDQLAGGTDTQYF.